The T cell receptor (beta chain) described here comes from a study of response to subunit inactivated influenza vaccine. Notes on the study in general: It was suggested by the authors that few new T cells are recruited by each seasonal influenza vaccination.

About this clonotype: The antigen is not known.

With 4 bases removed from V and 1 base from J, the gap between germline ends came to 14 bases. The CDR3 runs 16 residues. Germline V gene lookup returns CDR1 KGHSH and CDR2 LQKENI. TCRdb used MiXCR to reprocess the RT-PCR reads, holding one entry per CDR3 protein. The sample yields hundreds of thousands of distinct CDR3 sequences, approximately 12% seen once. This rearrangement joins TRBV18 to TRBJ2-1; D unresolved. The TCR was taken from a man between 45 and 60 years old who received an inactivated influenza vaccine. The sample here was PBMCs from blood, taken on the day of vaccination. The DNA for the CDR3 is TGTGCCAGCTCACTACCGGGCATGGGGTCCTACAATGAGCAGTTCTTC. This codes for CASSLPGMGSYNEQFF.